Each of the 18 T cell receptor beta chains below was sequenced from the same sample in a study of shared clonotypes between healthy human individuals. Method: immunoSEQ multiplex PCR; TCRdb's copy keeps in-frame clones and lacks some. Of fewer than 650,000 clones listed, about 79% are singletons. The sequenced material came from PBMCs. Every receptor here comes from a middle-aged woman in good health. Some clones in this sample may be carry-over from other donors' samples.

The rearrangement uses TRBV19 and TRBJ2-7; D could derive from TRBD1 or TRBD2 (5 bases each). Germline loops: CDR1 LNHDA, CDR2 SQIVND (reference sequence). V was trimmed by 3 bases and J by 9 bases, leaving 21 bases between them. The CDR3 totals 15 residues. CDR3 loop: CASSIGLAGNRGQYF. In nucleotides, the CDR3 is TGTGCCAGTAGTATTGGTCTAGCAGGGAATCGCGGGCAGTACTTC.

This chain uses TRBV7-2 with TRBJ2-3; TRBD2 aligns across 8 bases. After removal of 5 bases from V and 5 bases from J, the junction contained 9 bases not matched to a gene. Germline V gives CDR1 SGHTA, CDR2 FQGNSA. There are 15 residues in the CDR3. The CDR3 sequence: CASSPPGTRGDTQYF. CDR3 nucleotide sequence: TGTGCCAGCAGCCCCCCGGGGACTAGGGGAGATACGCAGTATTTT.

In its sample, this clone was seen once. This chain links TRBV6-1 with TRBJ1-4; D may be TRBD1 (5 bases). CDR1 is MNHNS, CDR2 SASEGT, per germline. The V and J ends lost 11 bases and 4 bases respectively, with 14 bases between them. This CDR3 is 13 amino acids long. CDR3 amino acids: CAAQETFNEKLFF. DNA of the CDR3: TGTGCCGCACAGGAGACCTTTAATGAAAAACTGTTTTTT.

The chain couples TRBV29-1 to TRBJ1-1, with a possible D match to TRBD1 (6 bases). Germline V gene lookup returns CDR1 SQVTM and CDR2 ANQGSEA. The CDR3 runs to 12 residues. The CDR3 protein is CGGGHRDTEAFF. CDR3 nucleotides: TGCGGGGGGGGGCACAGGGACACTGAAGCTTTCTTT. Looking up the rest from reference TRBV29-1 and TRBJ1-1 gives the full variable domain: SAVISQKPSRDICQRGTSLTIQCQVDSQVTMMFWYRQQPGQSLTLIATANQGSEATYESGFVIDKFPISRPNLTFSTLTVSNMSPEDSSIYLCGGGHRDTEAFFGQGTRLTVV.

This rearrangement joins TRBV2 to TRBJ1-2; TRBD1 matches at 7 bases. J lost 0 bases, V lost 5 bases, and 3 bases had no gene match. The CDR3 totals 14 residues. CDR1 is SNHLY, CDR2 FYNNEI, per germline. The CDR3: CASSPQGTNYGYTF. As DNA, the CDR3 is TGTGCCAGCAGTCCACAGGGGACTAACTATGGCTACACCTTC.

The genes are TRBV5-6 and TRBJ2-1; D is possibly TRBD1 or TRBD2 (5 bases each). This CDR3 comprises 13 residues. The ends were cut back, 4 bases at V and 8 bases at J, with 13 bases in the middle. Germline V CDR1 and CDR2: SGHDT, YYEEEE. The CDR3 nucleotides read TGTGCCAGCAGCCCGGCCGTGGGGGATGAGCAGTTCTTC. It yields the protein CASSPAVGDEQFF.

The rearrangement joins TRBV27 to TRBJ2-7; 8 nucleotides align to TRBD1. V was pared by 4 bases and J by 9 bases, with 14 bases of the junction left unmatched. The V gene's germline CDR1 is MNHEY and CDR2 SMNVEV (reference sequence). This CDR3 has 15 residues. This chain's CDR3 is CASSSKPGQGIGQYF. The CDR3 region has the DNA TGTGCCAGCAGTTCAAAACCTGGACAGGGTATAGGGCAGTACTTC.

This clone has a single count. The chain employs TRBV5-4 and TRBJ2-2; D unresolved. The V end was cut by 0 bases, the J end by 2 bases, with 2 bases between. This CDR3 has 13 residues. Looked up from germline, CDR1 is SGHNT and CDR2 is YYREEE (reference sequence). CDR3 in amino acids: CASSLGNTGELFF. In DNA, the CDR3 is TGTGCCAGCAGCTTGGGCAACACCGGGGAGCTGTTTTTT.

This clone has more than one count but fewer than ten. V and J are TRBV28 and TRBJ2-7; 9 bases agree with TRBD2. The CDR3 sequence is 14 residues long. Trimming at V came to 7 bases and at J to 4 bases, leaving 8 bases not matched to a gene. Germline loops: CDR1 MDHEN, CDR2 SYDVKM. CDR3 in amino acids: CASKPGLAHYEQYF. The CDR3 bases are TGTGCCAGCAAACCGGGACTAGCACATTACGAGCAGTACTTC.

This chain uses TRBV21-1 with TRBJ1-1. TRBV21-1 is flagged as a pseudogene. The CDR3 is 13 residues long. CDR3 DNA: TGTGCCAGCACCCGGGACCCGGGGACTGAAGCTTTCTTT. This sequence encodes CASTRDPGTEAFF.

In DNA, the CDR3 is TGTGCCAGCAGTTTATTACTTGTGAGTGAAAAACTGTTTTTT. Translation gives CASSLLLVSEKLFF. The V gene is TRBV28, the J gene TRBJ1-4, with unresolved D. Germline loops: CDR1 MDHEN, CDR2 SYDVKM. There are 14 residues in the CDR3. V shed 1 base and J shed 7 bases, with 10 bases lying between them.

The chain links TRBV7-9 to TRBJ1-4, with 11 bases identical to TRBD1. This CDR3 comprises 19 residues. Germline lookup yields CDR1 SEHNR and CDR2 FQNEAQ (reference sequence). With V trimmed by 0 bases and J by 2 bases, 8 bases remained unmatched. CDR3 protein: CASSLASGQGGTTNEKLFF. CDR3 nucleotides: TGTGCCAGCAGCTTAGCATCGGGACAGGGGGGGACTACTAATGAAAAACTGTTTTTT. The full variable domain, in which reference TRBV7-9 and TRBJ1-4 provide the parts outside the CDR3, is DTGVSQNPRHKITKRGQNVTFRCDPISEHNRLYWYRQTLGQGPEFLTYFQNEAQLEKSRLLSDRFSAERPKGSFSTLEIQRTEQGDSAMYLCASSLASGQGGTTNEKLFFGSGTQLSVL.

J is TRBJ2-3 and V is TRBV4-2; D gene ambiguous. The germline V and J ends were trimmed by 2 bases and 0 bases, with 12 bases remaining between them. Germline loops: CDR1 LGHNA, CDR2 YNFKEQ. This CDR3 is 16 amino acids long. The CDR3: CASSQRLASSTDTQYF. Written as DNA, the CDR3 is TGTGCCAGCAGCCAAAGGCTCGCGTCTAGCACAGATACGCAGTATTTT.

The V gene is TRBV7-2, the J gene TRBJ2-7; TRBD1 is a possible D gene (6 bases). This CDR3 contains 15 residues. V lost 1 base, J lost 0 bases, and 10 bases lay in between. The germline V gene has CDR1 SGHTA and CDR2 FQGNSA. In DNA, the CDR3 is TGTGCCAGCAGCTTAGATCGGACAGCCTCCTACGAGCAGTACTTC. Encoded protein: CASSLDRTASYEQYF.

Turning to this clone: Different DNA sequences within this sample yield the same CDR3. The genes are TRBV28 and TRBJ1-2; 7 nucleotides align to TRBD1. The CDR3 totals 13 residues. Trimming removed 6 bases from V and 4 bases from J; junction bases left unmatched: 5. Germline CDR1 is MDHEN and CDR2 is SYDVKM. For the CDR3, the DNA is TGTGCCAGCAGCCCAGGGGGAGGCTATGGCTACACCTTC. Translation: CASSPGGGYGYTF.

The V and J genes are TRBV19 and TRBJ1-2; D is perhaps TRBD1 (5 bases). V gave up 5 bases and J gave up 0 bases, with 10 bases separating them. CDR1 LNHDA and CDR2 SQIVND come from the germline V gene (reference sequence). The CDR3 is 14 amino acids. CDR3 loop: CASSEQDSNYGYTF. CDR3 coding DNA: TGTGCCAGTAGTGAACAGGACTCTAACTATGGCTACACCTTC.

The V and J genes are TRBV4-3 and TRBJ2-2; 10 bases align to TRBD2. The V gene end was trimmed by 3 bases and the J gene end by 6 bases; junction bases not matched to a gene: 7. Germline assignment: CDR1 LGHNA and CDR2 YSLEER. The CDR3 runs to 16 residues. The CDR3 region has the DNA TGCGCCAGCAGCCAGGCCGGGACTAGCGAAGCCGGGGAGCTGTTTTTT. It codes for CASSQAGTSEAGELFF.

Of note for this clone: This same CDR3 is encoded by further DNA sequences in the sample. The chain links TRBV30 to TRBJ2-7; no reliable D call. Germline CDR1 and CDR2: GTSNPN and SVGIG (reference sequence). V was shortened by 2 bases and J by 4 bases, with 6 bases between the two germline ends. This CDR3 region has 11 residues. The CDR3 DNA reads as TGTGCCTGGAGTCCTGGTTACGAGCAGTACTTC. It yields the protein CAWSPGYEQYF.